These 14 T cell receptor beta chains were all obtained from the same sample, sequenced in a study of post-analysis software for immune sequencing data. Study results and caveats: Patients showed TRBV5-6, TRBV5-1 and TRBV20-1 among 4 or 5 TRBV segments more frequent than in controls.

Unique molecular identifiers had been added to the TCR beta cDNA libraries. Each CDR3 protein is one row after TCRdb ran MiXCR on the PCR reads. Of roughly 200,000 distinct CDR3 sequences listed, 29% are singletons. Their antigen targets remain unknown. Material for sequencing was blood. The receptors originated from a girl aged 2-17 years with multiple sclerosis.

In its sample, this clonotype was seen many times. V gene TRBV29-1 combines with J gene TRBJ2-7; D not certain. Germline lookup yields CDR1 SQVTM and CDR2 ANQGSEA. The CDR3 has 12 amino acids. The germline V and J ends were trimmed by 1 base and 2 bases, with 6 bases remaining between them. CDR3 coding DNA: TGCAGCGTTGAAGGGTTCACCTACGAGCAGTACTTC. Residues: CSVEGFTYEQYF.

This clonotype was counted only a few times. V and J are TRBV24-1 and TRBJ2-1, with 9 nucleotides matching TRBD2. J was trimmed by 4 bases and V by 7 bases; bases with no gene match: 7. This CDR3 comprises 15 residues. The germline V gene has CDR1 KGHDR and CDR2 SFDVKD. CDR3 sequence: CATSRLSGSYNEQFF. The DNA for the CDR3 is TGTGCCACCAGCCGCCTTAGCGGGAGTTACAATGAGCAGTTCTTC.

About this clonotype: A read error may explain this, as a much larger clone is one base away. The genes are TRBV5-1 and TRBJ2-5; the match to TRBD2 covers 8 bases. Trimming took 3 bases from V and 11 from J; bases not matched to a gene: 18. Germline V gene sequence: CDR1 SGHRS, CDR2 YFSETQ. This CDR3 has 16 residues. The DNA of the CDR3 is TGCGCCAGCAGCTCTAGCGGTAGCGGGACATACAATGAGCAGTACTTC. Protein sequence: CASSSSGSGTYNEQYF.

This clonotype was counted at least ten times. The chain combines TRBV6-5 with TRBJ2-7, with 7 bases that match TRBD2. Germline values: CDR1 MNHEY, CDR2 SVGAGI. Germline trimming cut 2 bases from V and 2 bases from J; bases unmatched to any gene: 9. The CDR3 consists of 16 residues. CDR3 sequence (DNA): TGTGCCAGCAGTTACGTTATCGGGGGGTCCACCTACGAGCAGTACTTC. It specifies CASSYVIGGSTYEQYF.

This sequence joins TRBV27 and TRBJ2-7, with a tentative D call TRBD2 (5 bases). The germline gives CDR1 MNHEY, CDR2 SMNVEV (reference sequence). The CDR3 has 14 amino acids. The ends were cut back, 3 bases at V and 0 bases at J, with 9 bases in the middle. CDR3 sequence reads: CASSFSELSYEQYF. CDR3 coding DNA: TGTGCCAGCAGTTTTAGCGAGCTCTCCTACGAGCAGTACTTC.

This clonotype was seen many times. The chain couples TRBV6-5 to TRBJ2-7; 7 bases map to TRBD1. Germline-derived CDR1 and CDR2 are MNHEY and SVGAGI. The CDR3 is 14 amino acids. J gave up 2 bases and V 2 bases, and 3 bases lay outside the gene matches. The CDR3 protein is CASSYGQDTYEQYF. The DNA for the CDR3 is TGTGCCAGCAGTTACGGACAGGACACCTACGAGCAGTACTTC.

Regarding this clonotype: This may arise from a read error, as a much more abundant clone is one base away. The V gene is TRBV12-5, the J gene TRBJ2-7, with D possibly being TRBD1 (6 bases). The CDR3 sequence is 13 residues long. From germline, CDR1 is LGHNT and CDR2 FRNRAP. The CDR3 DNA follows: TGTACTAGTGCCAAACAGGGTGACAACGAGCAGTACTTC. Protein: CTSAKQGDNEQYF.

The V call is TRBV10-3, the J call TRBJ1-1, with a tentative D call TRBD1 (6 bases). Germline V gene lookup returns CDR1 ENHRY and CDR2 SYGVKD. CDR3 length: 15 residues. The V gene lost 10 bases and the J gene lost 3 bases, with 21 bases spanning the gap. CDR3 bases: TGTGCCACGAGGTGGGTCTCAAGGGGGGACACTGAAGCTTTCTTT. This sequence encodes CATRWVSRGDTEAFF.

This clonotype was detected a few times. The V call is TRBV12-3 or TRBV12-4, the J call TRBJ2-1; 9 bases map to TRBD1. The CDR3 sequence is 14 residues long. Unmatched junction bases numbered 5, after V lost 3 bases and J lost 8 bases. The CDR3 spells CASSLGQGRHEQFF. The CDR3 nucleotides are TGTGCCAGCAGTTTGGGACAGGGCCGGCATGAGCAGTTCTTC.

This clonotype appeared many times. The genes are TRBV20-1 and TRBJ2-7; a possible D gene is TRBD1 (6 bases). V lost 3 bases and J lost 7, with 13 bases in between. Germline-derived CDR1 and CDR2 are DFQATT and SNEGSKA (reference sequence). The CDR3 runs 12 residues. The CDR3, as DNA: TGCAGTGCTAGCCCGGACAGATGGGAGCAGTACTTC. Encoded protein: CSASPDRWEQYF.

This clonotype was seen at least ten times. V usage is TRBV20-1 and J usage is TRBJ1-1; D not certain. The CDR3 covers 14 residues. Trimming shortened V by 4 bases and J by 1 base, and 13 bases separated the two germline ends. CDR1 is DFQATT and CDR2 is SNEGSKA in the germline V gene (reference sequence). CDR3 coding DNA: TGCAGTGCTATCGAGCCCGGGCAGAACACTGAAGCTTTCTTT. This codes for CSAIEPGQNTEAFF.

The sample holds a few counts of this clonotype. CDR3 in amino acids: CASSSTRFQPQHF. In DNA form, the CDR3 reads TGTGCCAGCAGCTCCACCCGTTTTCAGCCCCAGCATTTT. The gene calls are TRBV28 and TRBJ1-5; D remains ambiguous. This CDR3 is built from 13 residues. Germline V gene data show CDR1 as MDHEN and CDR2 as SYDVKM. V was pared by 6 bases and J by 6 bases, with 12 bases between.

Note on this clonotype: A much larger clone sits a single nucleotide away, making a read error possible. The CDR3 loop is CSVTSGSSNTQYF. The CDR3 DNA follows: TGCAGTGTCACTAGCGGGAGCTCGAATACGCAGTATTTT. The chain joins TRBV20-1 to TRBJ2-3; 11 bases match TRBD2. V was clipped by 7 bases and J by 7 bases; unmatched bases: 7. Germline loops: CDR1 DFQATT, CDR2 SNEGSKA (reference sequence). The CDR3 runs 13 residues.

This clonotype was observed many times. The CDR3 DNA follows: TGTGCCAGCACCGCGCGGGGGGCGTACACAGATACGCAGTATTTT. Translating gives CASTARGAYTDTQYF. This chain joins TRBV7-9 and TRBJ2-3, with 8 bases identical to TRBD2. With 7 bases clipped from V and 2 bases from J, the junction kept 8 bases outside the gene matches. CDR1 and CDR2 (germline): SEHNR, FQNEAQ (reference sequence). CDR3 size: 15 residues.